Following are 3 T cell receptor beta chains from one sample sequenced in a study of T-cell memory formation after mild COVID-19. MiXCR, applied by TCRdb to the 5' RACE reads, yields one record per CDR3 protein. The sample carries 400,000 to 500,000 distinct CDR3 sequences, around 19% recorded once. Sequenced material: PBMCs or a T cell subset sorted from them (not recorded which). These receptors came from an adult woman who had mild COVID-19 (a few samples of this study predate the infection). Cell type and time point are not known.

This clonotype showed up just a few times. The CDR3 DNA sequence: TGTGCCAGCAGCTGGCCGACTAGCGGCAAATACAATGAGCAGTTCTTC. It translates to CASSWPTSGKYNEQFF. This chain joins TRBV7-9 and TRBJ2-1; 9 positions match TRBD2. This CDR3 contains 16 residues. Unmatched junction bases numbered 8, after V lost 4 bases and J lost 4 bases. Germline assignment: CDR1 SEHNR and CDR2 FQNEAQ (reference sequence).

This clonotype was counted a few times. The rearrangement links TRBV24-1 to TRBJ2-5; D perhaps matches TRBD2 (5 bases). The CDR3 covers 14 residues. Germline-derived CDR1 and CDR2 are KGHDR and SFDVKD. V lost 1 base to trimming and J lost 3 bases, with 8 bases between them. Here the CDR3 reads CATSDLRGKETQYF. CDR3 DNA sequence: TGTGCCACCAGTGATTTAAGAGGGAAAGAGACCCAGTACTTC.

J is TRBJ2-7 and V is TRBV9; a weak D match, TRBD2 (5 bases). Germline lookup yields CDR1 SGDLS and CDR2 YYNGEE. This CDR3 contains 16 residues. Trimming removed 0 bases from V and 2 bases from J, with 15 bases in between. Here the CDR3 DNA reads TGTGCCAGCAGCGTAGGCCAGTCGGAGGAGGCCTACGAGCAGTACTTC. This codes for CASSVGQSEEAYEQYF.